Here is one TCR beta chain with its context. As yet, its antigen is unknown. The data were obtained in a study of cytomegalovirus exposure and HLA in healthy donors. Study-level findings and limits: After further analysis at a later stage, around 17,000 TCR beta sequences were associated with HLA alleles at 0.05 false discovery rate. Within an earlier analysis, most TCR beta V segments proved productive either about 90% or about 30% of the time.

Trimming cost V 2 bases and J 7 bases; bases outside gene matches: 13. The CDR3 runs 16 residues. Germline CDR1 and CDR2: SGHDT and YYEEEE. The PCR was carried out with 60 Vbeta primers and 13 Jbeta primers. TCRdb keeps only in-frame clones here, not all; method: immunoSEQ multiplex PCR. The data contain almost 200,000 clones, 70% to 80% of them singletons. The V and J genes are TRBV5-6 and TRBJ2-5, with 8 bases that match TRBD1. The clonotype comes from a woman between 25 and 40 years old in good health and CMV-seropositive. The sample taken for sequencing was PBMCs. The CDR3 sequence is CASSLEGTGGMWTQYF. The CDR3 DNA is TGTGCCAGCAGCTTAGAGGGGACAGGAGGAATGTGGACCCAGTACTTC.